The next 13 T cell receptor beta chains were all read from a single sample in a study of pediatric ulcerative colitis. Some clones are missing from TCRdb's copy, which holds only in-frame ones; the method was immunoSEQ multiplex PCR. The data hold 40,000 to 60,000 clones, with 78% observed a single time. Rectal tissue came from one to two pinch biopsies taken at colonoscopy. What was sequenced was gut tissue. The origin of the receptors is a girl aged 5-17 years with moderate ulcerative colitis.

This clone appeared once. The chain recombines TRBV19 with TRBJ2-7, with TRBD1 identical over 7 bases. CDR3 length: 13 residues. Germline V gene data show CDR1 as LNHDA and CDR2 as SQIVND (reference sequence). With 5 bases clipped from V and 3 bases from J, the junction kept 4 bases outside the gene matches. CDR3: CASSSRTGYEQYF. CDR3 in DNA: TGTGCCAGTAGTTCCAGGACAGGCTACGAGCAGTACTTC.

V usage is TRBV15 and J usage is TRBJ2-3, with D perhaps given as TRBD1 or TRBD2 (5 bases each). Trimming shortened V by 1 base and J by 3 bases, and 11 bases separated the two germline ends. This CDR3 spans 15 amino acids. The V gene's germline CDR1 is LNHNV and CDR2 YYDKDF (reference sequence). The CDR3 here is CATSRVGAITDTQYF. CDR3 nucleotides: TGTGCCACCAGCAGAGTCGGGGCTATTACAGATACGCAGTATTTT.

V and J are TRBV27 and TRBJ1-2; D unresolved. The CDR3 has 22 residues. Trimming cost V 1 base and J 7 bases, with 37 bases left between them. Germline CDR1 MNHEY, CDR2 SMNVEV (reference sequence). The CDR3 DNA sequence: TGTGCCAGCAGTTTATTTTCAACTTTGGGCGGGAATAGACCGTTGGGCGGATCTGGCTACACCTTC. It is translated as CASSLFSTLGGNRPLGGSGYTF.

The chain has TRBV6-4 and TRBJ2-7; unclear D gene. Trimming took off 5 bases at V and 4 bases at J, with 12 bases between the two ends. There are 13 residues in the CDR3. Germline CDR1 is MRHNA and CDR2 is SNTAGT. The CDR3 bases are TGTGCCAGCAGTCTGGCTTTCGAATACGAGCAGTACTTC. Translating gives CASSLAFEYEQYF.

V gene TRBV19 combines with J gene TRBJ1-4; D ambiguous. CDR1 LNHDA and CDR2 SQIVND come from the germline V gene (reference sequence). Trimming left V 0 bases short and J 10 bases short, with 9 bases between. The CDR3 consists of 13 residues. CDR3 protein: CASSIDVSGKLFF. CDR3 in DNA: TGTGCCAGTAGTATAGATGTCTCGGGAAAACTGTTTTTT.

This clone was seen a single time. This chain links TRBV6-5 with TRBJ1-6; D possibly corresponds to TRBD1 (5 bases). Germline CDR1 and CDR2: MNHEY and SVGAGI. The CDR3 runs 15 residues. Trimming pared 4 bases from V and 4 bases from J, leaving 11 bases between. DNA of the CDR3: TGTGCCAGCAGTTCCCGGACACCGTATAATTCACCCCTCCACTTT. Protein sequence: CASSSRTPYNSPLHF.

The chain is built from TRBV11-1 and TRBJ2-3; the match to TRBD2 covers 14 bases. CDR3 length equals 15 residues. CDR1 is SGHAT and CDR2 is FQDESV in the germline V gene (reference sequence). Trimming at V came to 4 bases and at J to 6 bases, leaving 3 bases not matched to a gene. CDR3 amino acids: CASSSTSGRGDTQYF. The CDR3, as DNA: TGTGCCAGCAGCTCGACTAGCGGGAGGGGTGATACGCAGTATTTT. The whole variable domain, remainder taken from reference TRBV11-1 and TRBJ2-3, is EAEVAQSPRYKITEKSQAVAFWCDPISGHATLYWYRQILGQGPELLVQFQDESVVDDSQLPKDRFSAERLKGVDSTLKIQPAELGDSAMYLCASSSTSGRGDTQYFGPGTRLTVL.

There are a few counts of this clone. The chain recombines TRBV27 with TRBJ2-7, with D uncertain. V shed 0 bases and J shed 3 bases, with 6 bases lying between them. Germline CDR1 and CDR2: MNHEY and SMNVEV (reference sequence). The CDR3 runs to 13 residues. The CDR3: CASSLSAGYEQYF. CDR3 bases: TGTGCCAGCAGTTTATCCGCAGGCTACGAGCAGTACTTC.

This clone was observed a few times. The chain is built from TRBV19 and TRBJ1-2; D gene unclear. Germline assignment: CDR1 LNHDA and CDR2 SQIVND (reference sequence). V shed 3 bases and J shed 0 bases, with 8 bases lying between them. The CDR3 is 14 residues long. The CDR3 DNA reads TGTGCCAGTAGTATGCCAGCCTCTAACTATGGCTACACCTTC. Translated: CASSMPASNYGYTF.

The rearrangement links TRBV29-1 to TRBJ2-1, with D perhaps matching TRBD1 (7 bases). The germline CDR1 and CDR2 sequences are SQVTM and ANQGSEA. V was trimmed by 0 bases and J by 4 bases, leaving 16 bases between them. This CDR3 has 16 residues. CDR3 nucleotide sequence: TGCAGCGTTGAAGACCCCAACAGGGGACTTTACAATGAGCAGTTCTTC. Amino acids: CSVEDPNRGLYNEQFF.

To note about this clone: Other DNA variants within this sample encode the same CDR3. This CDR3 is CASSPGGYEQYF. The DNA of the CDR3 is TGTGCCAGCTCACCAGGGGGTTACGAGCAGTACTTC. The V call is TRBV18, the J call TRBJ2-7; D could derive from TRBD1 or TRBD2 (5 bases each). This CDR3 region has 12 residues. Germline loops: CDR1 KGHSH, CDR2 LQKENI. The germline V and J ends were trimmed by 2 bases and 4 bases, with 6 bases remaining between them.

This clone was seen a handful of times. This rearrangement joins TRBV4-3 to TRBJ2-7, with D perhaps TRBD1 (6 bases). Trimming took off 4 bases at V and 0 bases at J, with 13 bases between the two ends. Per the germline V gene, CDR1 is LGHNA and CDR2 is YSLEER. The CDR3 sequence is 15 residues long. CDR3 nucleotide sequence: TGCGCCAGCAGCCGGGACATCGGGAACTCCTACGAGCAGTACTTC. It specifies CASSRDIGNSYEQYF.

The chain has TRBV7-9 and TRBJ2-1; D remains ambiguous. V was pared by 5 bases and J by 0 bases, with 17 bases between. The germline V gene encodes CDR1 SEHNR and CDR2 FQNEAQ (reference sequence). The CDR3 extends over 17 amino acids. CDR3 region: CASSHPTGDSSYNEQFF. The CDR3 bases are TGTGCCAGCAGCCATCCGACGGGCGATAGCTCCTACAATGAGCAGTTCTTC. The whole variable domain, filled in from reference TRBV7-9 and TRBJ2-1, reads DTGVSQNPRHKITKRGQNVTFRCDPISEHNRLYWYRQTLGQGPEFLTYFQNEAQLEKSRLLSDRFSAERPKGSFSTLEIQRTEQGDSAMYLCASSHPTGDSSYNEQFFGPGTRLTVL.